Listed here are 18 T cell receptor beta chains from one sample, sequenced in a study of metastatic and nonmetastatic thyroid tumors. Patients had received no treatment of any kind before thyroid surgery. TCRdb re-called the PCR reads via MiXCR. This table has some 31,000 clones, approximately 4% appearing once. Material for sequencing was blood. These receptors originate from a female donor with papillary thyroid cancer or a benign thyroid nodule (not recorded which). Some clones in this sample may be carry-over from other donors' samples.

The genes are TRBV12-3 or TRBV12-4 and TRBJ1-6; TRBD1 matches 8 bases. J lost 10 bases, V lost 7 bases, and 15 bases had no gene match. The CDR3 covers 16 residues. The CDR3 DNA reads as TGTGCCAGCACCCCGGACAGGGTGGGGATTAAATCACCCCTCCACTTT. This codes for CASTPDRVGIKSPLHF.

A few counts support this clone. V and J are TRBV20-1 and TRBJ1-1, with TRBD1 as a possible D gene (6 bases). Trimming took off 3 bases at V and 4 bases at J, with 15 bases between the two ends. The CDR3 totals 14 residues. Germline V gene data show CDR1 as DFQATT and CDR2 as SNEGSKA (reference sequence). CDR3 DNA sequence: TGCAGTGCTAGGCTGGGACATGGAATCACTGAAGCTTTCTTT. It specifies CSARLGHGITEAFF.

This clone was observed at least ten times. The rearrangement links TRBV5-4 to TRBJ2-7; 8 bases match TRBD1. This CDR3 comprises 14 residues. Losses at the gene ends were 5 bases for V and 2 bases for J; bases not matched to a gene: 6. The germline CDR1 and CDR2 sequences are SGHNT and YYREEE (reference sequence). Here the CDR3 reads CASSAGTGPYEQYF. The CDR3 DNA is TGTGCCAGCAGTGCCGGGACAGGCCCCTACGAGCAGTACTTC.

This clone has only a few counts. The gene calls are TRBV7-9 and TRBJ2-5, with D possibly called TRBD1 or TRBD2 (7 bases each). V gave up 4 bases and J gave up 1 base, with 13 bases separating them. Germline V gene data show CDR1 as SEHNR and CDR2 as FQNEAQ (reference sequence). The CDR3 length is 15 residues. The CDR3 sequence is CASSSRGGGQETQYF. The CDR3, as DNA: TGTGCCAGCAGCTCCAGGGGGGGAGGCCAAGAGACCCAGTACTTC.

The CDR3 loop is CASMAGGASVYEQYF. The CDR3 region has the DNA TGTGCCAGCATGGCAGGGGGCGCCTCGGTCTACGAGCAGTACTTC. The chain uses TRBV6-1 and TRBJ2-7, with 8 bases lining up with TRBD1. CDR3 size: 15 residues. With 7 bases clipped from V and 3 bases from J, the junction kept 11 bases outside the gene matches. CDR1 and CDR2 from the germline V gene are MNHNS and SASEGT.

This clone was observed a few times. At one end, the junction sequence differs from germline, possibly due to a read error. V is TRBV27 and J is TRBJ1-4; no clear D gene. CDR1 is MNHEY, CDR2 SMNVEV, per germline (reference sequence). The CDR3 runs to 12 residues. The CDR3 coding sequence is TGTGCCAGCGGTTTAGAGGGAGTAAAACTGTTTTTT. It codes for CASGLEGVKLFF. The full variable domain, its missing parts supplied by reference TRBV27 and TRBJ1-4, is EAQVTQNPRYLITVTGKKLTVTCSQNMNHEYMSWYRQDPGLGLRQIYYSMNVEVTDKGDVPEGYKVSRKEKRNFPLILESPSPNQTSLYFCASGLEGVKLFFGSGTQLSVL.

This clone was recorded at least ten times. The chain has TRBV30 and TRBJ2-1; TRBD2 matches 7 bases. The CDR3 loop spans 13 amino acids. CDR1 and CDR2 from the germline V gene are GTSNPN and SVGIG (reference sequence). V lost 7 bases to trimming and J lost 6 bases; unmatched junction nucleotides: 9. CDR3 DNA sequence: TGTGCCTACTCTCGGACTAGTTTCAATGAGCAGTTCTTC. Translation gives CAYSRTSFNEQFF.

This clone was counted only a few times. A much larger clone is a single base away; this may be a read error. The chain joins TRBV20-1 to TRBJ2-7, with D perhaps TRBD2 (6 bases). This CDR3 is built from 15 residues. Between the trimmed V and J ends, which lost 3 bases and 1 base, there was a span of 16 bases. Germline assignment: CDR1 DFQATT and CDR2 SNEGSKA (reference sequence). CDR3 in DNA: TGCAGTGCTAGGGATTGGAGGGCAGTTTCCTACGAGCAGTACTTC. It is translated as CSARDWRAVSYEQYF.

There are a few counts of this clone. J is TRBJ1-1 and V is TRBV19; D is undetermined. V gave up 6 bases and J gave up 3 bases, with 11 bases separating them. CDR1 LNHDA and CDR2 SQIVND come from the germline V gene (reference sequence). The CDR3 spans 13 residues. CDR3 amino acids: CASSSVLDTEAFF. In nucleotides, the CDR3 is TGTGCCAGTAGCAGCGTGTTGGACACTGAAGCTTTCTTT.

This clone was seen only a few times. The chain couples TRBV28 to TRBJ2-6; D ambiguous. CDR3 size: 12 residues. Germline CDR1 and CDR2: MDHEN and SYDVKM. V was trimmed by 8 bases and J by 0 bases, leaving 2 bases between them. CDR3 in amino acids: CASVSGANVLTF. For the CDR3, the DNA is TGTGCCAGCGTCTCTGGGGCCAACGTCCTGACTTTC.

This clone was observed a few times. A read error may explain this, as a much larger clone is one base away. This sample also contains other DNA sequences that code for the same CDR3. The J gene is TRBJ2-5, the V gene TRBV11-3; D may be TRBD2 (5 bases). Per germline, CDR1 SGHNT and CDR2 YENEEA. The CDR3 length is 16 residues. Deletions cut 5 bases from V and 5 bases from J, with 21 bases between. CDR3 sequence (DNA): TGTGCCAGCAGCCGCAGGCACGGCACCGGCGGGGAGACCCAGTACTTC. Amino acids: CASSRRHGTGGETQYF.

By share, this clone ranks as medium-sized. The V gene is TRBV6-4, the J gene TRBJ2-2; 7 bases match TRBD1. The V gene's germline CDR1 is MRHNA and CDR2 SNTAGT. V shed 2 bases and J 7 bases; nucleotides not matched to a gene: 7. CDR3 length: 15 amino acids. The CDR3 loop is CASSDEGASGGELFF. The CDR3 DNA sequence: TGTGCCAGCAGTGACGAGGGGGCGTCCGGCGGGGAGCTGTTTTTT.

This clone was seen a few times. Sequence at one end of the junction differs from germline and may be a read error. The CDR3 protein is CASSLPDPQTIGPEHRVAVF. The CDR3 coding sequence is TGTGCCAGCAGCTTACCCGATCCCCAAACTATCGGACCTGAACACCGGGTAGCTGTTTTT. The rearrangement uses TRBV7-9 and TRBJ2-2; D ambiguous. The CDR3 runs 20 residues. CDR1 is SEHNR and CDR2 is FQNEAQ in the germline V gene (reference sequence).

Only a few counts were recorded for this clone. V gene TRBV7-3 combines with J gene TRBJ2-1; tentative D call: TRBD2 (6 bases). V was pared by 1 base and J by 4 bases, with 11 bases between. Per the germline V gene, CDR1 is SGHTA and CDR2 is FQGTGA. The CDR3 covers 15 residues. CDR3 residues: CASSLRASAYNEQFF. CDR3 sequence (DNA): TGTGCCAGCAGCTTAAGGGCTAGCGCATACAATGAGCAGTTCTTC.

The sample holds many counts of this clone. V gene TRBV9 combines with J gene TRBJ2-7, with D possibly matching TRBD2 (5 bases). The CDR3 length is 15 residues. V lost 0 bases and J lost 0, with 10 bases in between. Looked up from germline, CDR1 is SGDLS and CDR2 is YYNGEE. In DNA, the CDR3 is TGTGCCAGCAGCGTAGGAGCGGCTGTCTCCTACGAGCAGTACTTC. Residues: CASSVGAAVSYEQYF.

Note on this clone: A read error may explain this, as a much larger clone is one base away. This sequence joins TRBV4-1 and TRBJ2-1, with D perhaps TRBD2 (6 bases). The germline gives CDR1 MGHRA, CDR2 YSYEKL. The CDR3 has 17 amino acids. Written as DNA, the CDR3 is TGCGGCAGCAGCCAGGGACTTTACAGGCCCCAGGGTGATGAGCAGTTCTTC. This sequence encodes CGSSQGLYRPQGDEQFF.

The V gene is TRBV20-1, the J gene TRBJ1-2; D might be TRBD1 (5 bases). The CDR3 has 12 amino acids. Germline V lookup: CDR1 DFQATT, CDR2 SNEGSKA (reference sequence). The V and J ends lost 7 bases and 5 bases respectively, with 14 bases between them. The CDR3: CSGTGTDYGYTF. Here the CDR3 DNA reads TGCAGTGGTACCGGGACGGATTATGGCTACACCTTC.

The CDR3, as DNA: TGTGCCAGCAGTGAATTCGGACAGGGTGCATCCTACGAGCAGTACTTC. Translating gives CASSEFGQGASYEQYF. The rearrangement uses TRBV6-1 and TRBJ2-7; 8 nucleotides agree with TRBD1. V lost 2 bases to trimming and J lost 1 base; unmatched junction nucleotides: 7. Germline V CDR1 and CDR2: MNHNS, SASEGT. CDR3 size: 16 residues.